A single sample gave rise to the 23 T cell receptor beta chains below, sequenced in a study of Ad26.COV2.S vaccination and SARS-CoV-2 variants (dated by TCRdb to about 2021). Libraries were built with the immunoSEQ multiplex PCR assay. TCRdb holds this immuneACCESS table with in-frame rearrangements only. Some clones are missing; in checked studies, unresolved V genes explain under half, and the rest has no known cause. Counted in this sample were about 480,000 clones; about 83% of them appeared once. The biggest ten clones account for roughly 13% of the sample. The treatment or condition label corresponds to: 15 to 20 received Ad26.COV2.S at low or high dose, single or two shots; several received placebo; per-sample allocation not given. For vaccine and placebo recipients, the sequenced repertoires came from samples collected on day 63 after the first injection. The source was peripheral blood, collected in a trial of Ad26.COV2.S vaccine versus placebo. The receptor source for this set is a person aged 18 to 59 who received the Ad26.COV2.S COVID-19 vaccine or a placebo.

V gene TRBV25-1 combines with J gene TRBJ2-4; D uncertain. V lost 9 bases and J lost 9, with 6 bases in between. CDR1 and CDR2 from the germline V gene are MGHDK and SYGVNS. The CDR3 extends over 9 amino acids. This CDR3 reads CARASIQYF. DNA of the CDR3: TGTGCCAGGGCGAGCATTCAGTACTTC.

The rearrangement links TRBV6-2 or TRBV6-3 to TRBJ2-1, with D possibly matching TRBD2 (5 bases). CDR1 is MNHEY, CDR2 SVGEGT, per germline. The CDR3 runs 14 residues. V lost 0 bases to trimming and J lost 6 bases, with 9 bases between them. In nucleotides, the CDR3 is TGTGCCAGCAGTTACTCCGGAGGACCCAATGAGCAGTTCTTC. It encodes CASSYSGGPNEQFF.

This clone has only one observation. This chain joins TRBV6-6 and TRBJ1-5; maybe TRBD1 (5 bases). Trimming removed 0 bases at V and 6 bases at J, with 15 bases between. Germline lookup yields CDR1 MNHNY and CDR2 SVGAGI (reference sequence). The CDR3 has 16 residues. The CDR3 nucleotides are TGTGCCAGCAGTTACTCGAGGGAGGTGGGGACTCAGCCCCAGCATTTT. Amino acids: CASSYSREVGTQPQHF.

This chain uses TRBV25-1 with TRBJ1-2; TRBD1 aligns across 8 bases. Germline lookup yields CDR1 MGHDK and CDR2 SYGVNS. V shed 3 bases and J 8 bases; nucleotides not matched to a gene: 8. This CDR3 region has 14 residues. In nucleotides, the CDR3 is TGTGCCAGCAGTGACCTGGGACAGGCCGAGGGCTACACCTTC. Translation gives CASSDLGQAEGYTF.

The chain joins TRBV5-1 to TRBJ2-5; TRBD2 might be the D (6 bases). V was trimmed by 2 bases and J by 5 bases, leaving 10 bases between them. The CDR3 runs 13 residues. The germline gives CDR1 SGHRS, CDR2 YFSETQ. The CDR3 DNA is TGCGCCAGCAGCTTCCCGGGAGTGGAGACCCAGTACTTC. Translating gives CASSFPGVETQYF.

The chain combines TRBV29-1 with TRBJ2-1; D is unresolved. The CDR3 length is 9 residues. The V end lost 2 bases, the J end lost 8 bases, and 1 base lay between the germline ends. From germline, CDR1 is SQVTM and CDR2 ANQGSEA. CDR3 sequence (DNA): TGCAGCGTTGAACATGAGCAGTTCTTC. Translated, it gives CSVEHEQFF.

The chain uses TRBV9 and TRBJ2-5; D is unresolved. Germline V gene lookup returns CDR1 SGDLS and CDR2 YYNGEE. Trimming removed 4 bases at V and 5 bases at J, with 15 bases between. The CDR3 sequence is 14 residues long. The CDR3 nucleotides read TGTGCCAGCAGCCTAGGACCCGTGACGGAGACCCAGTACTTC. This translates into CASSLGPVTETQYF. Full variable domain (missing parts from reference TRBV9 and TRBJ2-5): DSGVTQTPKHLITATGQRVTLRCSPRSGDLSVYWYQQSLDQGLQFLIQYYNGEERAKGNILERFSAQQFPDLHSELNLSSLELGDSALYFCASSLGPVTETQYFGPGTRLLVL.

As concerns this clone: Other DNA variants within this sample encode the same CDR3. The chain carries TRBV5-4 and TRBJ2-7, with D hard to call. The V gene's germline CDR1 is SGHNT and CDR2 YYREEE (reference sequence). There are 11 residues in the CDR3. Trimming removed 3 bases at V and 3 bases at J, with 4 bases between. CDR3 loop: CASSSGYEQYF. CDR3 nucleotide sequence: TGTGCCAGCAGCTCGGGCTACGAGCAGTACTTC.

The rearrangement links TRBV7-9 to TRBJ1-5; the D is unclear. This CDR3 comprises 13 residues. Germline V CDR1 and CDR2: SEHNR, FQNEAQ (reference sequence). V lost 2 bases and J 9 bases, leaving 11 bases between the germline ends. The DNA for the CDR3 is TGTGCCAGCAGCTTAAGCCAGATACTGCCCCAGCATTTT. This translates into CASSLSQILPQHF.

The CDR3 coding sequence is TGCGCCAGCAGCCCGGAATTGATGGCGGACAATGAGCAGTTCTTC. Its protein is CASSPELMADNEQFF. This chain connects TRBV4-3 to TRBJ2-1; D unresolved. The germline gives CDR1 LGHNA, CDR2 YSLEER. Trimming left V 4 bases short and J 5 bases short, with 15 bases between. The CDR3 is made up of 15 amino acids.

J is TRBJ2-3 and V is TRBV14, with D uncertain. CDR3 length equals 12 residues. Germline CDR1 reads SGHDN; CDR2 reads FVKESK. Trimming removed 1 base at V and 7 bases at J, with 6 bases between. In DNA, the CDR3 is TGTGCCAGCAGCCAAGGGTTAAATACGCAGTATTTT. Protein: CASSQGLNTQYF.

J is TRBJ1-1 and V is TRBV6-6; D ambiguous. This CDR3 has 14 amino acids. V was cut by 7 bases and J by 8 bases, with 20 bases left in between. Germline CDR1 is MNHNY and CDR2 is SVGAGI (reference sequence). CDR3 DNA sequence: TGTGCCAGCACCCACTCTCTTATTCAAACCGAAGCTTTCTTT. The encoded protein is CASTHSLIQTEAFF.

This clone occurred a few times. The V gene is TRBV6-5, the J gene TRBJ1-2; D unclear. The CDR3 extends over 15 amino acids. V lost 0 bases and J lost 2, with 10 bases in between. Germline CDR1 and CDR2: MNHEY and SVGAGI. CDR3 DNA sequence: TGTGCCAGCAGTTACTCGTCCAGCGGGAACTATGGCTACACCTTC. Protein product: CASSYSSSGNYGYTF.

The J gene is TRBJ2-7, the V gene TRBV3-1 (or the pseudogene TRBV3-2); 7 bases line up with TRBD1. The germline gives CDR1 LGHDT, CDR2 YNNKEL (reference sequence). The CDR3 extends over 14 amino acids. V dropped 3 bases and J dropped 2; count of bases not matched to a gene: 4. Written as DNA, the CDR3 is TGTGCCAGCAGCCAGTGGGGACAGCCCTACGAGCAGTACTTC. This encodes CASSQWGQPYEQYF.

The genes are TRBV5-1 and TRBJ1-3, with D possibly TRBD1 on 5 matching bases. V was cut by 4 bases and J by 3 bases, with 20 bases left in between. The CDR3 length is 17 residues. Germline-derived CDR1 and CDR2 are SGHRS and YFSETQ. The CDR3 reads CASSPGSTAGHGNTIYF. The CDR3, as DNA: TGCGCCAGCAGCCCGGGGAGCACCGCGGGGCATGGAAACACCATATATTTT.

The chain is built from TRBV29-1 and TRBJ2-3; TRBD1 matches 7 bases. J gave up 0 bases and V 5 bases, and 8 bases lay outside the gene matches. The CDR3 contains 15 residues. Germline-derived CDR1 and CDR2 are SQVTM and ANQGSEA. The CDR3 DNA reads TGCAGCGTTTCCACAGGGGTCTCTAGCACAGATACGCAGTATTTT. As protein: CSVSTGVSSTDTQYF.

This rearrangement joins TRBV7-2 to TRBJ1-2; 7 bases map to TRBD1. CDR3 length: 13 residues. V was clipped by 5 bases and J by 4 bases; unmatched bases: 4. CDR1 is SGHTA and CDR2 is FQGNSA in the germline V gene. The CDR3 is CASSGTGVYGYTF. The CDR3 DNA reads as TGTGCCAGCAGCGGCACAGGGGTCTATGGCTACACCTTC.

This rearrangement joins TRBV11-1 to TRBJ1-1; D possibly corresponds to TRBD1 (6 bases). Germline V gene data show CDR1 as SGHAT and CDR2 as FQDESV (reference sequence). This CDR3 is 15 amino acids long. Trimming took 0 bases from V and 5 from J, leaving 13 bases between them. CDR3 in amino acids: CASSLAGTRDTEAFF. For the CDR3, the DNA is TGTGCCAGCAGCTTAGCCGGGACACGAGATACTGAAGCTTTCTTT.

The genes are TRBV28 and TRBJ2-7; a weak D match, TRBD2 (6 bases). Trimming cost V 5 bases and J 0 bases, with 23 bases left between them. Germline V gene lookup returns CDR1 MDHEN and CDR2 SYDVKM. This CDR3 comprises 18 residues. CDR3 bases: TGTGCCAGCAGTCTCCCCCTCCCTTCTAGCGTTAACTCCTACGAGCAGTACTTC. Encoded protein: CASSLPLPSSVNSYEQYF.

J is TRBJ1-4 and V is TRBV20-1; D may be TRBD1 (6 bases). The CDR3 is 11 amino acids. The germline V and J ends were trimmed by 1 base and 10 bases, with 7 bases remaining between them. Germline V gives CDR1 DFQATT, CDR2 SNEGSKA (reference sequence). The CDR3 region has the DNA TGCAGTGCTAGAGGGACAGTAAAACTGTTTTTT. It yields the protein CSARGTVKLFF.

The chain couples TRBV28 to TRBJ2-7, with D hard to call. Germline lookup yields CDR1 MDHEN and CDR2 SYDVKM. V was clipped by 6 bases and J by 0 bases, with 9 bases between them. There are 13 residues in the CDR3. CDR3 loop: CASSIQISYEQYF. In nucleotides, the CDR3 is TGTGCCAGCAGCATACAGATCTCCTACGAGCAGTACTTC.

The chain is built from TRBV30 and TRBJ2-1; 10 nucleotides line up with TRBD2. The germline V gene encodes CDR1 GTSNPN and CDR2 SVGIG (reference sequence). This CDR3 region has 15 residues. With V trimmed by 3 bases and J by 2 bases, 4 bases remained unmatched. For the CDR3, the DNA is TGTGCCTGGAGGCCTCTAGCGGGAGCCTACAATGAGCAGTTCTTC. Translated, it gives CAWRPLAGAYNEQFF.

The chain uses TRBV5-4 and TRBJ1-1; D gene ambiguous. CDR1 SGHNT and CDR2 YYREEE come from the germline V gene (reference sequence). Trimming removed 4 bases from V and 1 base from J, with 8 bases in between. This CDR3 contains 13 residues. The CDR3 protein is CASSTRTNTEAFF. As DNA, the CDR3 is TGTGCCAGCAGCACCCGGACGAACACTGAAGCTTTCTTT.